The clone carrying this T cell receptor beta chain was seen only once. The authors' processing: From reference gene primer amplification, estimates of nucleated cell counts were derived. TCRdb's copy holds only in-frame clones and misses some; the assay was immunoSEQ multiplex PCR. That table furnishes V, J and clone size, whereas the DNA furnished D and trimming. The sample lists around 250,000 clones; approximately 85% were seen once. Germline CDR1 is MNHEY and CDR2 is SVGEGT. With 1 base removed from V and 3 bases from J, the gap between germline ends came to 13 bases. CDR3 size: 16 residues. This entry is derived from a study of blood T cell repertoires in COVID-19.

The sequenced sample was PBMCs or T cells enriched from blood (not recorded which). This chain links TRBV6-2 or TRBV6-3 with TRBJ2-1, with D possibly TRBD2 on 6 matching bases. This clonotype was sampled from a woman in her fifties or sixties who had recovered from COVID-19. The CDR3 DNA follows: TGTGCCAGCAGTTACTTAAGAGGGACTTACTACAATGAGCAGTTCTTC. This sequence encodes CASSYLRGTYYNEQFF.